What follows is one T cell receptor beta chain and its context. This sample is part of a study of cytomegalovirus exposure and HLA in healthy donors. Germline V gene sequence: CDR1 MNHEY, CDR2 SMNVEV (reference sequence). The CDR3 extends over 13 amino acids. V was shortened by 6 bases and J by 7 bases, with 15 bases between the two germline ends. PCR involved 60 Vbeta and 13 Jbeta primers. Profiling relied on immunoSEQ multiplex PCR, and the TCRdb table lists in-frame clones only, not all of them. The sample carries more than 200,000 clones, around 79% recorded once. Sequencing was done on a sample of PBMCs. The V gene is TRBV27, the J gene TRBJ1-2, with TRBD1 as a possible D gene (6 bases). This receptor was identified in a man younger than 30 in good health and CMV-seronegative. CDR3: CASRRTDSTGYTF. In DNA form, the CDR3 reads TGTGCCAGCAGAAGGACAGATTCAACTGGCTACACCTTC.